This T cell receptor (beta chain) was captured in a study of T cells in localized non-small cell lung cancer. Repertoires were generated with immunoSEQ multiplex PCR, while TCRdb's copy carries only in-frame clones and drops some. This table has more than 1,500 clones, roughly a fifth appearing once. This CDR3 is built from 14 residues. V lost 5 bases to trimming and J lost 7 bases; unmatched junction nucleotides: 7. Per germline, CDR1 KGHSH and CDR2 LQKENI. General observations from the study: Clonality peaked in uninvolved adjacent lung rather than tumor. An association was observed between higher blood T cell density and longer overall survival. A median about 62 of the top 100 tumor clones appeared in adjacent lung. Only one tumor region went through sequencing, so heterogeneity may still be there.

This clone was counted a single time. No antigen is known for it. Sequenced material: normal lung tissue next to the tumor, taken before any cancer treatment. The V gene is TRBV18, the J gene TRBJ1-2, with 10 bases fitting TRBD1. The source is a man between 40 and 69 years old with stage III lung adenocarcinoma. The CDR3 spells CASSRTGGESGYTF. The CDR3 bases are TGTGCCAGCTCAAGGACAGGGGGGGAGTCTGGCTACACCTTC.